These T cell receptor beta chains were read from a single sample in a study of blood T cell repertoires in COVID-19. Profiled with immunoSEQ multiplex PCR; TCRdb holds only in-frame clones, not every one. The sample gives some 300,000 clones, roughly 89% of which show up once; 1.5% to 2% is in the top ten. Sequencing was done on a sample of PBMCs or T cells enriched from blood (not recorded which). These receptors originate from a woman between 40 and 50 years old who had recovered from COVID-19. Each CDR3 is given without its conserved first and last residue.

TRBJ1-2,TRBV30,AWSEGHRDVNYGYT
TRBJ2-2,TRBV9,ASSVGPKLENTGELF
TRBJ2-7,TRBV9,ASSVGASGEREQY
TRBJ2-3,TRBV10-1,ASYLGNPTDTQY
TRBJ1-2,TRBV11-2,ASSGRGQGGAGYT
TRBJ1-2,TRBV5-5,ASSLSFRDTLYGYT
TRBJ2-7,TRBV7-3,ASSPQPGRGRKSSYEQY
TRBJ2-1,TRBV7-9,ASSLSLAGSYNEQF
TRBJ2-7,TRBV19,ASSASSGEISYEQY
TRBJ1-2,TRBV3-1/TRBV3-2,ASSQMDRAGYT